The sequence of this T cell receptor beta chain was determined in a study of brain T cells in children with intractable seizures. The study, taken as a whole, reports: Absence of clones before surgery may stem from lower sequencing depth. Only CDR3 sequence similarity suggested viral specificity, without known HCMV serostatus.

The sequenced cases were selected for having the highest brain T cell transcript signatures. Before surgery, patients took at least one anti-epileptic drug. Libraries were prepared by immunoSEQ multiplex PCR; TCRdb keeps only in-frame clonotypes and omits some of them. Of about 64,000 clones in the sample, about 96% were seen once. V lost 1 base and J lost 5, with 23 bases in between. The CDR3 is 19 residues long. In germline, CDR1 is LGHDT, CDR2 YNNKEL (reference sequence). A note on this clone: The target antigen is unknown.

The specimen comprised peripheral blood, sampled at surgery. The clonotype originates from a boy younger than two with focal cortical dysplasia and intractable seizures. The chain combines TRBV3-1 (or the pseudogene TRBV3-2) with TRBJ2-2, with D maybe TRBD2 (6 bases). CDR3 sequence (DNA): TGTGCCAGCAGCCAAGGAAAAAGCTTCGGAGGGCGAAGGACCGGGGAGCTGTTTTTT. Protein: CASSQGKSFGGRRTGELFF.